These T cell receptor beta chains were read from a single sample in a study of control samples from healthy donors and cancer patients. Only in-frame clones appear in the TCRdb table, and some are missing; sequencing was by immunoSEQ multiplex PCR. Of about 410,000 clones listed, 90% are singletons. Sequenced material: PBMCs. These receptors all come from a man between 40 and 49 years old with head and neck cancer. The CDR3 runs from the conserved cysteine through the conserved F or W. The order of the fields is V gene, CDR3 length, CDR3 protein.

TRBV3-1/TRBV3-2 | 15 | CASSRASGGKNIQYF
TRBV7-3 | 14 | CASSPGQGIYEQYF
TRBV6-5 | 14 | CASRPETENTEAFF
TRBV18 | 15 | CASSPGQGANTEAFF
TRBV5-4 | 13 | CASSLGLAVEQFF
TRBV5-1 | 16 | CASSLRAGGDTGELFF
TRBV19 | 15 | CASKILGVMDTEAFF
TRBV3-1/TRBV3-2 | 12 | CASSQFIETQYF
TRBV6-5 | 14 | CASSWQGVDTEAFF
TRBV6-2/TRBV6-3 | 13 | CASSYSREDTQYF
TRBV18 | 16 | CASSPAGGYSNQPQHF
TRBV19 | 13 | CASSSTGYQPQHF
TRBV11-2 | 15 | CASSLAPTGYNEQFF
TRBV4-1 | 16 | CASSQDPPQFYEKLFF
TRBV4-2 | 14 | CASSQVSGTGAAFF
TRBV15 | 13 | CATSRDSSYEQYF
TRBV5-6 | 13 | CASGFSYNSPLHF
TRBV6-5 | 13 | CASSRQAVYEQYF
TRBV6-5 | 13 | CASRTGGIYEQYF
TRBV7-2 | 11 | CASSQGEYGYF
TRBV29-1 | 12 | CSVGGGGNEQFF
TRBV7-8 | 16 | CASRPASGRVEETQYF
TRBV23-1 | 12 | CASSLKNQPQHF
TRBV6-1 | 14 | CASSEGTFTYEQYF
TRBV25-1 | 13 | CASSWGSGNTIYF
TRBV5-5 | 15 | CASSGSGRENSPLHF
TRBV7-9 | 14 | CASSSGTATDTQYF
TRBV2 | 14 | CASSERVGDSPLHF
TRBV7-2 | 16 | CASSLTGTANTGELFF
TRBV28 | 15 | CASSTPTSGQETQYF
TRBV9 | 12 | CASSVDEETQYF
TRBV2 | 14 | CASSPGGSGNTIYF
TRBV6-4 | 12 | CASRQGAGELFF
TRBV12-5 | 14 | CASGNREIFNEQFF
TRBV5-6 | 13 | CASSSMGGLEQYF
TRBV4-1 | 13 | CASSQVPNYGYTF
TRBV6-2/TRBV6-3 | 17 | CASSYTDTGGWNTEAFF
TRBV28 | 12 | CASRSRGFGYTF
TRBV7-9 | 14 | CASSLEALNTEAFF
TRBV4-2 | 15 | CASSPGQGVSYEQYF
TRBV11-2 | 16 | CASSSLSPPISYEQYF
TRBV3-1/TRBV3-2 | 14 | CASSQGWARGEAFF
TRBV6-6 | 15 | CASSSRDRVILALHF
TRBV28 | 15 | CASQADRGLTDTQYF
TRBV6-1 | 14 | CASSVAGGSYEQYF
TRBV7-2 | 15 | CASSLGTGSNEKLFF
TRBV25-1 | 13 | CASSESVSSPLHF
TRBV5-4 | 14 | CASSLDFGEAELFF
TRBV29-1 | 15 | CSVESGSRSTGELFF
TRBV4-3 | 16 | CASSQSSRDPPDTQYF
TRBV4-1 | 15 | CASSSQGAGTDTQYF
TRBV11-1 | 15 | CASSDRDRGQETQYF
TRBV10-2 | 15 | CASSEMPIPQQTQYF